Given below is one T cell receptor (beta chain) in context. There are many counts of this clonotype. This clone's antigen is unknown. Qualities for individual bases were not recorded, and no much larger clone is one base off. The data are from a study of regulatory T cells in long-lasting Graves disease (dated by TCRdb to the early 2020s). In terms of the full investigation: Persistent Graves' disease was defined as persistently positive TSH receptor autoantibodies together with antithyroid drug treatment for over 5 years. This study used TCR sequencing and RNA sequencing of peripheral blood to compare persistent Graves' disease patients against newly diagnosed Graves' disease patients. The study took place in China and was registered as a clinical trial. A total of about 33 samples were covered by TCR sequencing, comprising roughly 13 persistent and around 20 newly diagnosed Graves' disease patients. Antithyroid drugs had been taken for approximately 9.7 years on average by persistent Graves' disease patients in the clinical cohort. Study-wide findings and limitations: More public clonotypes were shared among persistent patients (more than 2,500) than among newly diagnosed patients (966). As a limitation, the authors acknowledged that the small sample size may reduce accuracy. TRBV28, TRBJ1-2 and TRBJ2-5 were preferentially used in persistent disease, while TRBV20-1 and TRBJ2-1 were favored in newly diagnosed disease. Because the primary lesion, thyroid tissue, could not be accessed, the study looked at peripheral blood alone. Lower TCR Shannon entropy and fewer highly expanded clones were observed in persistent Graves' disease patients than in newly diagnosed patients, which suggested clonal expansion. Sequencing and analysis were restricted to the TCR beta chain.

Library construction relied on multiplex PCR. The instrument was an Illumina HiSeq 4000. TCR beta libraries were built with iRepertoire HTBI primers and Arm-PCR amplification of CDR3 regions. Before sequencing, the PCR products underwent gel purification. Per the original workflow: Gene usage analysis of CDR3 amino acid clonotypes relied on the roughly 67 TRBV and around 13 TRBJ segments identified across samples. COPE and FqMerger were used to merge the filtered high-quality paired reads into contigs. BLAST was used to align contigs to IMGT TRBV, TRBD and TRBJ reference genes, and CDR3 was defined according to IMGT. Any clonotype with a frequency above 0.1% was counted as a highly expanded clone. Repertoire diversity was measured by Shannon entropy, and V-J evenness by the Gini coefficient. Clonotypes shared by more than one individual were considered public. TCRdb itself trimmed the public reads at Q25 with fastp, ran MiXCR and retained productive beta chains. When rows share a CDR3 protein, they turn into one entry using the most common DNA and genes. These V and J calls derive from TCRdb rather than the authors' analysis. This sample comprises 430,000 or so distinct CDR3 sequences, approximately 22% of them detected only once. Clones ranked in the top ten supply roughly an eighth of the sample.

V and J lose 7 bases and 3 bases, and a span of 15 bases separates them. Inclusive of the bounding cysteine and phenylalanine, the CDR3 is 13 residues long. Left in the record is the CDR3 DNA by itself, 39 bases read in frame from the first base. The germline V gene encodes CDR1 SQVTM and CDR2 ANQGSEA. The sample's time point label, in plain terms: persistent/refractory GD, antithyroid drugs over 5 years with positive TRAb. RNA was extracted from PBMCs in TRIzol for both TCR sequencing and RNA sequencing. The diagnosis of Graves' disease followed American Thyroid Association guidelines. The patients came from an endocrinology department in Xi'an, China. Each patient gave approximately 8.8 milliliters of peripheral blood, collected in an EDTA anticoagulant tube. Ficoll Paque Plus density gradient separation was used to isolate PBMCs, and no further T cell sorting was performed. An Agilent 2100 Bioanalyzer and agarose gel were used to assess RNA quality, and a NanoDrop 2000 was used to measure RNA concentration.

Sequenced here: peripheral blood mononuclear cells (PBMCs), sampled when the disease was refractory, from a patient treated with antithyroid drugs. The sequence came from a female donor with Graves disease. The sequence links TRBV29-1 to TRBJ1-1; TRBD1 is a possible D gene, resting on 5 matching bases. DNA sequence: TGCAGCGCCAACCTCGACAGTTACACTGAAGCTTTCTTT. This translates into CSANLDSYTEAFF.